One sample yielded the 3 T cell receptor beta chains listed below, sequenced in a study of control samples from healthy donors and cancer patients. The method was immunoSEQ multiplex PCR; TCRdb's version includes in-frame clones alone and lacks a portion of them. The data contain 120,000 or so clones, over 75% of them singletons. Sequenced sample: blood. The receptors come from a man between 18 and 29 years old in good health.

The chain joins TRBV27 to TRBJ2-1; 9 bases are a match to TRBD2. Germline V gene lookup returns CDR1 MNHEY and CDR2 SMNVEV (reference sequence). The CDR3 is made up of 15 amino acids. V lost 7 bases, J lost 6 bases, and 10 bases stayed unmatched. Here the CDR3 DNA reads TGTGCCAGCACCCCGATCGGGACTAGCTCCAATGAGCAGTTCTTC. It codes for CASTPIGTSSNEQFF.

The CDR3 reads CASRGQGADTGELFF. The DNA for the CDR3 is TGTGCCAGCAGAGGGCAGGGGGCTGACACCGGGGAGCTGTTTTTT. The chain is built from TRBV5-6 and TRBJ2-2, with 8 bases lining up with TRBD1. The germline CDR1 and CDR2 sequences are SGHDT and YYEEEE. This CDR3 spans 15 amino acids. Trimming removed 5 bases from V and 3 bases from J; junction bases left unmatched: 6.

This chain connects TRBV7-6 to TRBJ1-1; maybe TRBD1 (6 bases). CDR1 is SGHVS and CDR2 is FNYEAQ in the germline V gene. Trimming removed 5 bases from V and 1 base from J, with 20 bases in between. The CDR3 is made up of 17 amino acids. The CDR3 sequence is CASSPSPAGGRNTEAFF. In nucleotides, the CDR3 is TGTGCCAGCAGCCCTAGTCCGGCGGGGGGCAGGAACACTGAAGCTTTCTTT.